One sample yielded the 31 T cell receptor beta chains listed below, sequenced in a study of CD8+ T cells in alopecia areata (dated by TCRdb to 2017 to 2018). The time point label here, explained by the study, means: baseline before oral tofacitinib. The library was produced with the immunoSEQ multiplex PCR assay. RNA was extracted from all samples and reverse transcribed into cDNA, which served as template for TCR sequencing. The immuneACCESS repertoire file appears here via TCRdb, limited to in-frame rearrangements. These files lack a portion of the clones; in checked studies, under half of the deficit traces to unresolved V genes, and the cause of the others is not known. Within this sample are about 130,000 clones, with roughly 50% of them counted one time only. Around 19% of the sample goes to the ten largest clones. Specimen: CD8+ T cells sorted from blood, collected at week 0. These receptors came from a human donor with alopecia areata.

This clone was picked up a small number of times. The chain combines TRBV29-1 with TRBJ2-5; weak D call: TRBD2 (5 bases). This CDR3 has 12 residues. V lost 4 bases and J lost 7, with 13 bases in between. Germline CDR1 is SQVTM and CDR2 is ANQGSEA. The CDR3 here is CSVVDEGWTQYF. CDR3 DNA sequence: TGCAGCGTTGTGGATGAGGGATGGACCCAGTACTTC.

V gene TRBV27 combines with J gene TRBJ1-5; tentatively, D is TRBD1 (6 bases). The germline V and J ends were trimmed by 5 bases and 1 base, with 15 bases remaining between them. The CDR3 is made up of 16 amino acids. The germline gives CDR1 MNHEY, CDR2 SMNVEV (reference sequence). The CDR3 DNA reads as TGTGCCAGCAGTGGTGGACAGTCCCTCAGCAATCAGCCCCAGCATTTT. It encodes CASSGGQSLSNQPQHF.

The CDR3 DNA is TGTGCCAGCAGGGAGGACAGTTCCTATGGCTACACCTTC. Translating gives CASREDSSYGYTF. The J gene is TRBJ1-2, the V gene TRBV25-1, with TRBD1 as a possible D gene (6 bases). This CDR3 has 13 amino acids. V was clipped by 6 bases and J by 4 bases, with 12 bases between them. CDR1 and CDR2 from the germline V gene are MGHDK and SYGVNS.

The CDR3 DNA reads as TGTGCCAGCAGCTACACAGGGACTTCACCCCTCCACTTT. It is translated as CASSYTGTSPLHF. The genes are TRBV5-6 and TRBJ1-6; weak D call: TRBD1 (6 bases). This CDR3 has 13 residues. CDR1 and CDR2 from the germline V gene are SGHDT and YYEEEE. V lost 3 bases and J 9 bases, leaving 10 bases between the germline ends.

This clone has only one observation. The chain combines TRBV6-6 with TRBJ2-3; D is ambiguous. The CDR3 sequence is 12 residues long. Per germline, CDR1 MNHNY and CDR2 SVGAGI (reference sequence). V lost 0 bases and J 6 bases, leaving 4 bases between the germline ends. The CDR3 protein is CASSYSQDTQYF. CDR3 nucleotide sequence: TGTGCCAGCAGTTACTCACAGGATACGCAGTATTTT.

This chain joins TRBV30 and TRBJ1-2, with D unclear. V lost 2 bases, J lost 0 bases, and 19 bases lay in between. Per germline, CDR1 GTSNPN and CDR2 SVGIG (reference sequence). This CDR3 is 17 amino acids long. As DNA, the CDR3 is TGTGCCTGGAGTCCAGATTCGCGTTTGCTAGCTAACTATGGCTACACCTTC. Encoded protein: CAWSPDSRLLANYGYTF.

The chain links TRBV29-1 to TRBJ1-2, with 10 bases matching TRBD1. This CDR3 spans 14 amino acids. The V segment lost 3 bases and the J segment 5 bases; nucleotides outside the gene matches: 6. CDR1 is SQVTM, CDR2 ANQGSEA, per germline. CDR3 bases: TGCAGCGTTGACTCAGGACAGGGGGTTTATGGCTACACCTTC. It encodes CSVDSGQGVYGYTF.

This clone was detected only once. The chain employs TRBV6-6 and TRBJ2-7; D remains unclear. Germline V CDR1 and CDR2: MNHNY, SVGAGI (reference sequence). V lost 6 bases and J 6 bases, leaving 15 bases between the germline ends. The CDR3 consists of 13 residues. The chain's CDR3 is CASSYGRAGEQYF. CDR3 in DNA: TGTGCCAGCAGCTACGGACGGGCCGGCGAGCAGTACTTC.

This chain uses TRBV27 with TRBJ1-2, with 7 positions matching TRBD1. The junction had 13 bases not matched to a gene; V was cut back by 5 bases and J by 4 bases. The CDR3 spans 16 residues. Germline CDR1 and CDR2: MNHEY and SMNVEV (reference sequence). CDR3 protein: CASSIRQTGSVYGYTF. CDR3 in DNA: TGTGCCAGCAGTATACGACAGACAGGGTCTGTCTATGGCTACACCTTC.

The V call is TRBV6-1, the J call TRBJ2-7, with TRBD1 matching over 8 bases. CDR3 length equals 15 residues. The ends lost 4 bases at V and 3 bases at J; junction bases unmatched: 8. CDR1 MNHNS and CDR2 SASEGT come from the germline V gene. The chain's CDR3 is CASSGPDRGNYEQYF. The CDR3 DNA reads as TGTGCCAGCAGTGGTCCTGACAGGGGTAACTACGAGCAGTACTTC.

There are a few counts of this clone. The chain is built from TRBV19 and TRBJ2-7; 10 bases agree with TRBD2. The germline V gene encodes CDR1 LNHDA and CDR2 SQIVND (reference sequence). This CDR3 comprises 15 residues. V lost 6 bases to trimming and J lost 2 bases; unmatched junction nucleotides: 7. Here the CDR3 DNA reads TGTGCCAGTAGCGATCTAACTAGCGGGGCCTACGAGCAGTACTTC. This gives the protein CASSDLTSGAYEQYF.

Comments on this clone: Other DNA sequences in this sample translate to the same CDR3. The V gene is TRBV30, the J gene TRBJ2-7, with TRBD1 matching 10 bases. The CDR3 length is 14 residues. Germline V lookup: CDR1 GTSNPN, CDR2 SVGIG (reference sequence). J gave up 4 bases and V 1 base, and 4 bases lay outside the gene matches. CDR3 sequence: CAWSEGQGLYEQYF. Written as DNA, the CDR3 is TGTGCCTGGAGTGAGGGACAGGGGTTGTACGAGCAGTACTTC.

The chain carries TRBV29-1 and TRBJ2-7; 7 nucleotides agree with TRBD1. Unmatched junction bases numbered 6, after V lost 5 bases and J lost 5 bases. This CDR3 is built from 12 residues. Per the germline V gene, CDR1 is SQVTM and CDR2 is ANQGSEA. The CDR3 nucleotides read TGCAGCGTTCAAGGACAGGTCGACGAGCAGTACTTC. This sequence encodes CSVQGQVDEQYF.

The genes are TRBV9 and TRBJ1-1, with 11 bases lining up with TRBD1. Germline V gene sequence: CDR1 SGDLS, CDR2 YYNGEE. CDR3 length: 15 amino acids. Germline trimming cut 4 bases from V and 3 bases from J; bases unmatched to any gene: 5. CDR3 nucleotide sequence: TGTGCCAGCAGCTCGCGGACAGGGGGCTACACTGAAGCTTTCTTT. As protein: CASSSRTGGYTEAFF. Full variable domain (missing parts from reference TRBV9 and TRBJ1-1): DSGVTQTPKHLITATGQRVTLRCSPRSGDLSVYWYQQSLDQGLQFLIQYYNGEERAKGNILERFSAQQFPDLHSELNLSSLELGDSALYFCASSSRTGGYTEAFFGQGTRLTVV.

As concerns this clone: Other DNA sequences within the sample encode an identical CDR3. This rearrangement joins TRBV29-1 to TRBJ1-1; no reliable D call. Deletions cut 4 bases from V and 1 base from J, with 4 bases between. CDR1 is SQVTM, CDR2 ANQGSEA, per germline. The CDR3 covers 11 residues. The CDR3 region has the DNA TGCAGCGTTGTGGAGAACACTGAAGCTTTCTTT. Translating it yields CSVVENTEAFF.

The V and J genes are TRBV5-1 and TRBJ1-1; D gene unclear. The CDR3 contains 12 residues. Trimming removed 7 bases from V and 4 bases from J, with 11 bases in between. Germline V CDR1 and CDR2: SGHRS, YFSETQ. CDR3 coding DNA: TGCGCCAGCTGGGAGGGCTCCACTGAAGCTTTCTTT. This encodes CASWEGSTEAFF. Based on the CDR3 plus reference TRBV5-1 and TRBJ1-1, the full variable domain is KAGVTQTPRYLIKTRGQQVTLSCSPISGHRSVSWYQQTPGQGLQFLFEYFSETQRNKGNFPGRFSGRQFSNSRSEMNVSTLELGDSALYLCASWEGSTEAFFGQGTRLTVV.

The CDR3 region has the DNA TGTGCCAGCAGTGAAGGGGACCGGTCGGTCGTGACCCAGTACTTC. As protein: CASSEGDRSVVTQYF. The V call is TRBV6-1, the J call TRBJ2-5, with D tentatively TRBD1 or TRBD2 (5 bases each). Germline V gene data show CDR1 as MNHNS and CDR2 as SASEGT. V lost 1 base and J lost 7, with 16 bases in between. This CDR3 region has 15 residues.

This chain uses TRBV30 with TRBJ1-1; D is possibly TRBD1 (6 bases). Germline CDR1 reads GTSNPN; CDR2 reads SVGIG (reference sequence). Trimming stripped 2 bases from V and 1 base from J, with 11 bases between. This CDR3 region has 14 residues. This chain's CDR3 is CAWSPGRGNTEAFF. As DNA, the CDR3 is TGTGCCTGGAGTCCGGGCAGGGGGAACACTGAAGCTTTCTTT.

The chain has TRBV9 and TRBJ1-2; TRBD1 matches at 9 bases. The trim removed 3 bases at V and 7 bases at J, leaving 13 bases unmatched. The CDR3 consists of 16 residues. The germline V gene encodes CDR1 SGDLS and CDR2 YYNGEE. CDR3: CASSDITGTGSFGYTF. Written as DNA, the CDR3 is TGTGCCAGCAGCGACATCACCGGGACAGGGTCTTTTGGCTACACCTTC.

The chain recombines TRBV4-1 with TRBJ2-3; TRBD2 matches 11 bases. This CDR3 is built from 16 residues. Trimming at V came to 3 bases and at J to 6 bases, leaving 8 bases not matched to a gene. Germline V CDR1 and CDR2: MGHRA, YSYEKL. CDR3 in DNA: TGCGCCAGCAGCCAGTTCGATAGCGGGGGGGCGGATACGCAGTATTTT. Translation gives CASSQFDSGGADTQYF.

This CDR3 is CSPGVGQGNTGELFF. CDR3 DNA sequence: TGCAGCCCCGGTGTTGGACAGGGGAACACCGGGGAGCTGTTTTTT. The V gene is TRBV29-1, the J gene TRBJ2-2; 8 nucleotides line up with TRBD1. With 8 bases clipped from V and 1 base from J, the junction kept 9 bases outside the gene matches. This CDR3 has 15 amino acids. Looked up from germline, CDR1 is SQVTM and CDR2 is ANQGSEA.

J is TRBJ2-7 and V is TRBV4-1; 9 bases are a match to TRBD2. V was pared by 8 bases and J by 5 bases, with 10 bases of the junction left unmatched. This CDR3 has 14 residues. Germline lookup yields CDR1 MGHRA and CDR2 YSYEKL. The DNA of the CDR3 is TGCGCCAGCGCGGGGGGGGTAGAATGGGACGAGCAGTACTTC. This codes for CASAGGVEWDEQYF.

This clone was seen only a few times. The chain joins TRBV7-9 to TRBJ2-5; the match to TRBD2 covers 7 bases. Trimming at V came to 5 bases and at J to 5 bases, leaving 8 bases not matched to a gene. CDR1 and CDR2 (germline): SEHNR, FQNEAQ (reference sequence). The CDR3 length is 14 residues. The CDR3 reads CASSPPLGGETQYF. For the CDR3, the DNA is TGTGCCAGCAGCCCACCCTTGGGGGGGGAGACCCAGTACTTC.

The chain is built from TRBV19 and TRBJ2-2; D is undetermined. The length of the CDR3 is 14 residues. V was trimmed by 5 bases and J by 6 bases, leaving 13 bases between them. Germline V gene data show CDR1 as LNHDA and CDR2 as SQIVND (reference sequence). CDR3 in amino acids: CASSLQEGPGELFF. CDR3 bases: TGTGCCAGTAGTCTCCAAGAAGGTCCCGGGGAGCTGTTTTTT.

This clone was seen a handful of times. The chain employs TRBV7-3 and TRBJ2-1; D ambiguous. V was trimmed by 0 bases and J by 7 bases, leaving 13 bases between them. This CDR3 spans 15 amino acids. CDR1 is SGHTA, CDR2 FQGTGA, per germline. The DNA for the CDR3 is TGTGCCAGCAGCTTAACTTCGAGACTTTATAATGAGCAGTTCTTC. Amino acid sequence: CASSLTSRLYNEQFF. Together with reference TRBV7-3 and TRBJ2-1, the CDR3 gives the full variable domain: GAGVSQTPSNKVTEKGKYVELRCDPISGHTALYWYRQSLGQGPEFLIYFQGTGAADDSGLPNDRFFAVRPEGSVSTLKIQRTERGDSAVYLCASSLTSRLYNEQFFGPGTRLTVL.

V usage is TRBV5-6 and J usage is TRBJ2-2; the match to TRBD1 covers 8 bases. The V and J ends lost 3 bases and 2 bases, in that order; junction bases with no gene match: 9. The CDR3 covers 17 residues. The germline CDR1 and CDR2 sequences are SGHDT and YYEEEE. CDR3 bases: TGTGCCAGCAGCTCGGACAGGGAGGAGCCAAACACCGGGGAGCTGTTTTTT. It yields the protein CASSSDREEPNTGELFF.

V and J are TRBV29-1 and TRBJ2-5; a possible D gene is TRBD2 (5 bases). The V end lost 3 bases, the J end lost 6 bases, and 17 bases lay between the germline ends. In germline, CDR1 is SQVTM, CDR2 ANQGSEA. The CDR3 runs to 14 residues. CDR3 sequence reads: CSVEGLEAQQTQYF. The CDR3 coding sequence is TGCAGCGTTGAGGGGTTGGAGGCACAACAGACCCAGTACTTC.

The chain is built from TRBV27 and TRBJ2-1, with D uncertain. The CDR3 totals 13 residues. The V end was cut by 0 bases, the J end by 10 bases, with 10 bases between. Germline V CDR1 and CDR2: MNHEY, SMNVEV (reference sequence). The CDR3 DNA reads TGTGCCAGCAGTTTATCCAAGTCTTGGGAGCAGTTCTTC. Protein sequence: CASSLSKSWEQFF.

This clone came up a few times. The chain is built from TRBV7-9 and TRBJ2-7; possibly TRBD1 for D (6 bases). Trimming shortened V by 7 bases and J by 3 bases, and 13 bases separated the two germline ends. Germline V gives CDR1 SEHNR, CDR2 FQNEAQ (reference sequence). CDR3 length: 13 amino acids. CDR3 sequence reads: CASIPRDNYEQYF. DNA of the CDR3: TGTGCCAGCATCCCCCGGGACAACTACGAGCAGTACTTC.

Only a few counts were recorded for this clone. The chain is built from TRBV7-9 and TRBJ1-1, with D unclear. Per germline, CDR1 SEHNR and CDR2 FQNEAQ (reference sequence). The CDR3 runs to 11 residues. The V gene lost 5 bases and the J gene lost 11 bases, with 12 bases spanning the gap. The CDR3 is CASSVSSGAFF. In DNA, the CDR3 is TGTGCCAGCAGCGTTTCCAGCGGGGCTTTCTTT.

This clone was counted only a few times. The chain carries TRBV7-9 and TRBJ2-1; 7 bases agree with TRBD1. The CDR3 loop spans 14 amino acids. The germline gives CDR1 SEHNR, CDR2 FQNEAQ (reference sequence). The trim removed 4 bases at V and 3 bases at J, leaving 3 bases unmatched. CDR3 protein: CASSSGQSYNEQFF. In DNA, the CDR3 is TGTGCCAGCAGCTCGGGACAGAGCTACAATGAGCAGTTCTTC.